The 10 T cell receptor beta chains below come from one sample, sequenced in a study of cytomegalovirus exposure and HLA in healthy donors. PCR amplification relied on 60 Vbeta primers (plus 13 Jbeta primers). Here immunoSEQ multiplex PCR was the method, and the copy in TCRdb shows in-frame clones only, minus some. The table lists 200,000 to 250,000 clones, approximately 81% of them singletons. Material for sequencing was PBMCs. The receptors were gathered from a human donor in good health.

The rearrangement uses TRBV7-6 and TRBJ1-1, with 7 bases matching TRBD1. The CDR3 has 15 amino acids. The J segment lost 1 base and the V segment lost 5 bases, leaving 7 bases of the junction unmatched. CDR1 and CDR2 (germline): SGHVS, FNYEAQ. In nucleotides, the CDR3 is TGTGCCAGCAGCCCCAGACGGGACAGGAACACTGAAGCTTTCTTT. Its translation is CASSPRRDRNTEAFF.

The chain has TRBV7-9 and TRBJ2-1; D might be TRBD2 (5 bases). There are 13 residues in the CDR3. The germline V and J ends were trimmed by 1 base and 10 bases, with 11 bases remaining between them. Germline loops: CDR1 SEHNR, CDR2 FQNEAQ (reference sequence). CDR3 sequence: CASSLGRTGEQFF. The CDR3 DNA reads TGTGCCAGCAGCTTAGGACGGACGGGGGAGCAGTTCTTC.

This chain connects TRBV5-1 to TRBJ1-1, with D unresolved. This CDR3 is 14 amino acids long. With 4 bases removed from V and 1 base from J, the gap between germline ends came to 11 bases. Germline V gene data show CDR1 as SGHRS and CDR2 as YFSETQ. The CDR3 loop is CASSNLSGNTEAFF. The CDR3 nucleotides read TGCGCCAGCAGCAACCTTTCGGGGAACACTGAAGCTTTCTTT.

This clone was counted between two and nine times. The V call is TRBV9, the J call TRBJ2-5; D is undetermined. CDR1 and CDR2 from the germline V gene are SGDLS and YYNGEE. The V gene lost 0 bases and the J gene lost 7 bases, with 10 bases spanning the gap. CDR3 length: 13 residues. The CDR3 coding sequence is TGTGCCAGCAGCGTAGGTGCTACGGGGACCCAGTACTTC. It codes for CASSVGATGTQYF. Supplemented by reference TRBV9 and TRBJ2-5, the full variable domain reads DSGVTQTPKHLITATGQRVTLRCSPRSGDLSVYWYQQSLDQGLQFLIQYYNGEERAKGNILERFSAQQFPDLHSELNLSSLELGDSALYFCASSVGATGTQYFGPGTRLLVL.

This chain links TRBV6-1 with TRBJ1-2; D is unclear. From germline, CDR1 is MNHNS and CDR2 SASEGT. The V end was cut by 2 bases, the J end by 8 bases, with 12 bases between. This CDR3 is built from 13 residues. The CDR3 DNA is TGTGCCAGCAGTGAATCAGGTGATTGGGGCTACACCTTC. Translation gives CASSESGDWGYTF.

This clone was observed a few times. J is TRBJ1-1 and V is TRBV27; maybe TRBD1 (5 bases). Germline CDR1 is MNHEY and CDR2 is SMNVEV (reference sequence). This CDR3 has 14 residues. V was trimmed by 2 bases and J by 0 bases, leaving 7 bases between them. The CDR3 loop reads CASSLGGLNTEAFF. The CDR3 region has the DNA TGTGCCAGCAGTTTAGGGGGGTTGAACACTGAAGCTTTCTTT.

This chain connects TRBV10-3 to TRBJ2-5, with 9 bases matching TRBD2. Germline V gene data show CDR1 as ENHRY and CDR2 as SYGVKD. J was trimmed by 6 bases and V by 3 bases; bases with no gene match: 5. The length of the CDR3 is 14 residues. The CDR3 loop is CAISDFSGRKTQYF. The DNA of the CDR3 is TGTGCCATCAGTGATTTTAGCGGGAGAAAGACCCAGTACTTC.

As DNA, the CDR3 is TGTGCCAGCAGGGGCGAAGTACTGGGTCTCTACAATGAGCAGTTCTTC. Its protein is CASRGEVLGLYNEQFF. J is TRBJ2-1 and V is TRBV2, with D hard to call. The CDR3 is made up of 16 amino acids. Germline V CDR1 and CDR2: SNHLY, FYNNEI. With 6 bases removed from V and 3 bases from J, the gap between germline ends came to 18 bases.

A remark on this clone: This CDR3 is also generated by other DNA sequences in the sample. V is TRBV5-1 and J is TRBJ2-5, with D unresolved. V was pared by 0 bases and J by 1 base, with 4 bases between. From germline, CDR1 is SGHRS and CDR2 YFSETQ. CDR3 length equals 13 residues. CDR3 loop: CASSLAVQETQYF. In DNA, the CDR3 is TGCGCCAGCAGCTTGGCCGTCCAAGAGACCCAGTACTTC.

V usage is TRBV5-1 and J usage is TRBJ2-7; possibly TRBD1 for D (5 bases). Germline CDR1 is SGHRS and CDR2 is YFSETQ. The CDR3 is 14 residues long. Trimming removed 1 base from V and 0 bases from J, with 8 bases in between. The CDR3 DNA is TGCGCCAGCAGCTTGACAGGCAACTCCTACGAGCAGTACTTC. It is translated as CASSLTGNSYEQYF. Full variable domain (remainder filled in from reference TRBV5-1 and TRBJ2-7): KAGVTQTPRYLIKTRGQQVTLSCSPISGHRSVSWYQQTPGQGLQFLFEYFSETQRNKGNFPGRFSGRQFSNSRSEMNVSTLELGDSALYLCASSLTGNSYEQYFGPGTRLTVT.